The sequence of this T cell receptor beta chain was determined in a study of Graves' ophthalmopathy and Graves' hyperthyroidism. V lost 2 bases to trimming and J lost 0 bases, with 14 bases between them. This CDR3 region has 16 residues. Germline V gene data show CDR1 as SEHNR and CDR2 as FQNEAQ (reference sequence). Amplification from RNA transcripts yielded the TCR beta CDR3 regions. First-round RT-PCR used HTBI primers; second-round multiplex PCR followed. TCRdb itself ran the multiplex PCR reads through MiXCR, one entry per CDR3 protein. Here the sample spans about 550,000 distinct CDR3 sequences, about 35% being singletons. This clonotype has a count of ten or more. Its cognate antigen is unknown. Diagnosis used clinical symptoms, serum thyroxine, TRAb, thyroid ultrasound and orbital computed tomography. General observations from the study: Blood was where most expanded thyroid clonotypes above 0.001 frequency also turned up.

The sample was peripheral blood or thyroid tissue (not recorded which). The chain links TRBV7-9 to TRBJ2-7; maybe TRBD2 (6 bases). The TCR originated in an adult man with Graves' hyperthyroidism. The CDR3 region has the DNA TGTGCCAGCAGCTTATTTGCGGGACCGACCTCCTACGAGCAGTACTTC. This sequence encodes CASSLFAGPTSYEQYF.